This is a list of T cell receptor beta chains from one sample in a study of T-cell memory formation after mild COVID-19. Using its own MiXCR run on the 5' RACE reads, TCRdb lists one record per CDR3 protein. The sample records about 300,000 distinct CDR3 sequences, less than 20% being singletons. Sequencing was done on a sample of PBMCs or a T cell subset sorted from them (not recorded which). The receptors derive from a man aged 18 to 29 who had mild COVID-19 (a few samples of this study predate the infection). Cell type and time point are not known. The CDR3 runs from the conserved cysteine through the conserved F or W. The D gene is left open where the match is weak. Expanded clones are given a class, and other clones once, few, many or no size at all.

v_call	d_call	j_call	clone_size	cdr3_nt	cdr3_aa
TRBV20-1	NA	TRBJ1-2	NA	TGCAGTGCTCCCCTTCCCACAGGGCTACAGGACGAAGGCTACACCTTC	CSAPLPTGLQDEGYTF
TRBV18	TRBD1	TRBJ1-4	NA	TGTGCCAGCTCACCAGGGGACAGGGGCCGTGAAAAACTGTTTTTT	CASSPGDRGREKLFF
TRBV19	NA	TRBJ2-3	NA	TGTGCCAGTAGTCCTCACCGGGGCGCGACAGATACGCAGTATTTT	CASSPHRGATDTQYF
TRBV6-4	NA	TRBJ1-5	NA	TGTGCCAGCAGTGACGAACTGCGCAATCAGCCCCAGCATTTT	CASSDELRNQPQHF
TRBV9	TRBD1	TRBJ1-1	NA	TGTGCCAGCAGCCCGGGGGACAGGGGAATAAACACTGAAGCTTTCTTT	CASSPGDRGINTEAFF
TRBV7-2	NA	TRBJ2-3	NA	TGTGCCAGCAGCTTAGGGGCTAACCCCCCCACAGATACGCAGTATTTT	CASSLGANPPTDTQYF
TRBV29-1	TRBD1	TRBJ2-7	few	TGCAGCGCCAAGGGACAGGGGGGGAACTATGCCTACGAGCAGTACTTC	CSAKGQGGNYAYEQYF
TRBV20-1	NA	TRBJ1-1	few	TGCAGTGCTAGAGTCGGGTCTTACGAAGGTAAAGCTTTCTTT	CSARVGSYEGKAFF
TRBV7-3	NA	TRBJ2-3	NA	TGTGCCAGCAGCTCCTCGGACGAGACAGATACGCAGTATTTT	CASSSSDETDTQYF
TRBV12-3/TRBV12-4	NA	TRBJ1-4	NA	TGTGCCAGCAGTTTAGGGGCTGAGGATGAAAAACTGTTTTTT	CASSLGAEDEKLFF
TRBV7-9	NA	TRBJ2-7	few	TGTGCCAGCAGCTTAGAGCTGAGAATCCACGAGCAGTACTTC	CASSLELRIHEQYF
TRBV27	NA	TRBJ1-2	few	TGTGCCTCCGGAGGACCTCTACTCCAGGGCTACACCTTC	CASGGPLLQGYTF